This TCR beta chain came from a study of blood T cell repertoires in COVID-19. Sequencing was performed with immunoSEQ multiplex PCR; in TCRdb, only in-frame clones are kept and a portion is missing. The sample shows approximately 300,000 clones, 90% of them seen only once. Trimming removed 1 base from V and 0 bases from J, with 6 bases in between. The CDR3 consists of 15 residues. In germline, CDR1 is SGHAT, CDR2 FQNNGV. The V gene is TRBV11-2, the J gene TRBJ1-4; no definite D call. The origin of this receptor is a woman aged 18-29 years with acute COVID-19. Source material: PBMCs or T cells enriched from blood (not recorded which). The CDR3 protein is CASSLVPATNEKLFF. As DNA, the CDR3 is TGTGCCAGCAGCTTAGTTCCGGCAACTAATGAAAAACTGTTTTTT.